This is a list of T cell receptor beta chains from one sample in a study of PD-1 blockade in classical Hodgkin lymphoma. Measured with immunoSEQ multiplex PCR; TCRdb has only the in-frame clones, and not every one. The table includes more than 50,000 clones, roughly 90% detected once. The material was peripheral blood mononuclear cells (PBMCs), obtained at baseline. The origin of the receptors is a human donor with classical Hodgkin lymphoma. CDR3s include the opening cysteine and the closing phenylalanine or tryptophan. Each record gives: V gene, J gene, D gene, clone size, CDR3 protein, CDR3 DNA. D genes are given only for firm matches. Clone size is not always given. Where it is, it says once, few, many or a class for expanded clones.

v_call: TRBV6-5; j_call: TRBJ2-3; d_call: .; clone_size: .; cdr3_aa: CASREDTQYF; cdr3_nt: TGTGCCAGCAGAGAAGATACGCAGTATTTT
v_call: TRBV6-5; j_call: TRBJ2-7; d_call: TRBD2; clone_size: .; cdr3_aa: CASSYSRLAGEQYF; cdr3_nt: TGTGCCAGCAGTTACTCGAGACTAGCCGGCGAGCAGTACTTC
v_call: TRBV5-4; j_call: TRBJ1-2; d_call: .; clone_size: .; cdr3_aa: CASSLEGFRDGYTF; cdr3_nt: TGTGCCAGCAGCTTGGAGGGGTTTCGGGATGGCTACACCTTC
v_call: TRBV27; j_call: TRBJ2-1; d_call: TRBD1; clone_size: .; cdr3_aa: CASSPGTGTSEQFF; cdr3_nt: TGTGCCAGCAGCCCCGGGACAGGGACTTCTGAGCAGTTCTTC
v_call: TRBV7-6; j_call: TRBJ2-1; d_call: TRBD2; clone_size: few; cdr3_aa: CASSLGAGTSGGINNEQFF; cdr3_nt: TGTGCCAGCAGCTTAGGAGCCGGGACTAGCGGGGGTATCAACAATGAGCAGTTCTTC
v_call: TRBV5-1; j_call: TRBJ2-2; d_call: .; clone_size: .; cdr3_aa: CASGLTTSGATGELFF; cdr3_nt: TGCGCCAGCGGCCTCACTACCTCCGGGGCCACCGGGGAGCTGTTTTTT
v_call: TRBV19; j_call: TRBJ2-7; d_call: .; clone_size: .; cdr3_aa: CASSIGGGEQYF; cdr3_nt: TGTGCCAGTAGTATAGGAGGGGGCGAGCAGTACTTC
v_call: TRBV4-2; j_call: TRBJ1-6; d_call: .; clone_size: .; cdr3_aa: CASSHEDFGGLRNHSPLHF; cdr3_nt: TGTGCCAGCAGCCATGAAGATTTCGGGGGACTCCGCAACCATTCACCCCTCCACTTT
v_call: TRBV6-5; j_call: TRBJ2-5; d_call: .; clone_size: .; cdr3_aa: CASSYAGQETQYF; cdr3_nt: TGTGCCAGCAGTTACGCAGGCCAAGAGACCCAGTACTTC
v_call: TRBV27; j_call: TRBJ1-5; d_call: .; clone_size: few; cdr3_aa: CASSLGGLLTNQPQHF; cdr3_nt: TGTGCCAGCAGTTTAGGGGGACTCCTGACGAATCAGCCCCAGCATTTT
v_call: TRBV7-9; j_call: TRBJ1-1; d_call: .; clone_size: few; cdr3_aa: CASTPSVNTEAFF; cdr3_nt: TGTGCCAGCACCCCTTCGGTGAACACTGAAGCTTTCTTT
v_call: TRBV5-6; j_call: TRBJ2-7; d_call: .; clone_size: .; cdr3_aa: CASSLATGEPLDF; cdr3_nt: TGTGCCAGCAGCTTGGCCACCGGGGAGCCCTTGGACTTC
v_call: TRBV27; j_call: TRBJ2-3; d_call: .; clone_size: .; cdr3_aa: CASRRVGTDTQYF; cdr3_nt: TGTGCCAGCAGACGTGTGGGCACAGATACGCAGTATTTT
v_call: TRBV28; j_call: TRBJ2-1; d_call: .; clone_size: .; cdr3_aa: CASSPPNGVWNEQFF; cdr3_nt: TGTGCCAGCAGTCCCCCAAACGGGGTATGGAATGAGCAGTTCTTC
v_call: TRBV5-1; j_call: TRBJ1-1; d_call: .; clone_size: .; cdr3_aa: CASSLAEGNTEAFF; cdr3_nt: TGCGCCAGCAGCTTGGCCGAGGGGAACACTGAAGCTTTCTTT
v_call: TRBV2; j_call: TRBJ1-6; d_call: TRBD1; clone_size: few; cdr3_aa: CASSGSTGGNSPLHF; cdr3_nt: TGTGCCAGCAGTGGCTCGACAGGGGGAAATTCACCCCTCCACTTT
v_call: TRBV6-1; j_call: TRBJ2-7; d_call: .; clone_size: .; cdr3_aa: CASQAYEQYF; cdr3_nt: TGTGCCAGCCAAGCTTACGAGCAGTACTTC
v_call: TRBV28; j_call: TRBJ2-7; d_call: .; clone_size: .; cdr3_aa: CASNKDTEHYEQYF; cdr3_nt: TGTGCCAGCAACAAAGACACTGAACACTACGAGCAGTACTTC
v_call: TRBV18; j_call: TRBJ2-7; d_call: .; clone_size: .; cdr3_aa: CASSPLHNSYEQYF; cdr3_nt: TGTGCCAGCTCACCACTACACAATTCCTACGAGCAGTACTTC
v_call: TRBV29-1; j_call: TRBJ2-3; d_call: TRBD2; clone_size: .; cdr3_aa: CSVEEASGIPTDTQYF; cdr3_nt: TGCAGCGTTGAAGAGGCTAGCGGGATCCCCACAGATACGCAGTATTTT
v_call: TRBV10-3; j_call: TRBJ1-1; d_call: TRBD1; clone_size: .; cdr3_aa: CAISDPGQGNTEAFF; cdr3_nt: TGTGCCATCAGTGATCCGGGACAGGGAAACACTGAAGCTTTCTTT
v_call: TRBV18; j_call: TRBJ2-3; d_call: TRBD2; clone_size: .; cdr3_aa: CASSPLGRASTDTQYF; cdr3_nt: TGTGCCAGCTCACCCCTCGGGAGGGCTAGCACAGATACGCAGTATTTT
v_call: TRBV28; j_call: TRBJ2-7; d_call: TRBD2; clone_size: .; cdr3_aa: CASSYRAGGSGEQYF; cdr3_nt: TGTGCCAGCAGTTACCGAGCGGGAGGTTCGGGGGAGCAGTACTTC
v_call: TRBV10-3; j_call: TRBJ1-4; d_call: TRBD1; clone_size: .; cdr3_aa: CAATGGRDEKLFF; cdr3_nt: TGTGCCGCCACAGGGGGTAGGGATGAAAAACTGTTTTTT
v_call: TRBV9; j_call: TRBJ2-1; d_call: .; clone_size: .; cdr3_aa: CASSVDLDGGSYNEQFF; cdr3_nt: TGTGCCAGCAGCGTAGACCTCGACGGGGGCTCCTACAATGAGCAGTTCTTC
v_call: TRBV7-6; j_call: TRBJ1-2; d_call: TRBD1; clone_size: .; cdr3_aa: CASSPAPPGQSGSNYGYTF; cdr3_nt: TGTGCCAGCAGCCCCGCCCCCCCGGGACAGTCGGGTTCTAACTATGGCTACACCTTC
v_call: TRBV28; j_call: TRBJ2-7; d_call: TRBD1; clone_size: .; cdr3_aa: CASRLDRGHEQYF; cdr3_nt: TGTGCCAGCAGATTAGACAGGGGACACGAGCAGTACTTC
v_call: TRBV29-1; j_call: TRBJ2-1; d_call: .; clone_size: .; cdr3_aa: CSVGAGTKNYNEQFF; cdr3_nt: TGCAGCGTCGGGGCCGGGACAAAAAACTACAATGAGCAGTTCTTC
v_call: TRBV19; j_call: TRBJ2-1; d_call: .; clone_size: .; cdr3_aa: CASSAGLEYNEQFF; cdr3_nt: TGTGCCAGTAGCGCCGGGCTAGAGTACAATGAGCAGTTCTTC
v_call: TRBV27; j_call: TRBJ2-7; d_call: TRBD2; clone_size: .; cdr3_aa: CASSLSVGAGRYYEQYF; cdr3_nt: TGTGCCAGCAGTTTATCCGTGGGAGCGGGGAGGTACTACGAGCAGTACTTC
v_call: TRBV28; j_call: TRBJ1-1; d_call: .; clone_size: .; cdr3_aa: CASRISRVNPNTEAFF; cdr3_nt: TGTGCCAGCAGGATTTCCAGGGTAAACCCTAACACTGAAGCTTTCTTT
v_call: TRBV5-6; j_call: TRBJ2-7; d_call: .; clone_size: .; cdr3_aa: CASSFWDWNYEQYF; cdr3_nt: TGTGCCAGCAGCTTCTGGGACTGGAACTACGAGCAGTACTTC
v_call: TRBV28; j_call: TRBJ2-3; d_call: TRBD2; clone_size: once; cdr3_aa: CASRFNPVSRLAGGFDTQYF; cdr3_nt: TGTGCCAGCAGATTCAACCCCGTATCTCGCCTAGCGGGGGGTTTTGATACGCAGTATTTT
v_call: TRBV7-2; j_call: TRBJ2-2; d_call: TRBD2; clone_size: .; cdr3_aa: CASSLAGLAGVHTGELFF; cdr3_nt: TGTGCCAGCAGCTTAGCCGGACTAGCGGGAGTACACACCGGGGAGCTGTTTTTT
v_call: TRBV19; j_call: TRBJ2-7; d_call: .; clone_size: .; cdr3_aa: CASSISTGAYEQYF; cdr3_nt: TGTGCCAGTAGTATATCAACGGGAGCCTACGAGCAGTACTTC
v_call: TRBV9; j_call: TRBJ2-3; d_call: .; clone_size: .; cdr3_aa: CASSVERGGRTDTQYF; cdr3_nt: TGTGCCAGCAGCGTAGAACGTGGAGGCCGCACAGATACGCAGTATTTT
v_call: TRBV5-4; j_call: TRBJ2-5; d_call: TRBD2; clone_size: few; cdr3_aa: CASSPNRLAGAETQYF; cdr3_nt: TGTGCCAGCAGCCCAAACCGACTAGCGGGAGCGGAGACCCAGTACTTC
v_call: TRBV27; j_call: TRBJ2-5; d_call: .; clone_size: .; cdr3_aa: CASSFLGAYQETQYF; cdr3_nt: TGTGCCAGCAGTTTCCTCGGGGCATACCAAGAGACCCAGTACTTC
v_call: TRBV7-2; j_call: TRBJ2-5; d_call: TRBD2; clone_size: .; cdr3_aa: CASSYPTSGVLETQYF; cdr3_nt: TGTGCCAGCAGCTACCCAACTAGCGGGGTGTTAGAGACCCAGTACTTC
v_call: TRBV7-9; j_call: TRBJ2-3; d_call: .; clone_size: .; cdr3_aa: CASSPGGGTDTQYF; cdr3_nt: TGTGCCAGCAGCCCGGGGGGCGGCACAGATACGCAGTATTTT
v_call: TRBV2; j_call: TRBJ2-1; d_call: TRBD2; clone_size: .; cdr3_aa: CASSVVAGAPYNEQFF; cdr3_nt: TGTGCCAGCAGTGTCGTAGCGGGAGCCCCCTACAATGAGCAGTTCTTC
v_call: TRBV18; j_call: TRBJ2-1; d_call: .; clone_size: .; cdr3_aa: CASSPGSVGGEQFF; cdr3_nt: TGTGCCAGCTCACCGGGGTCGGTAGGGGGTGAGCAGTTCTTC
v_call: TRBV6-6; j_call: TRBJ1-2; d_call: .; clone_size: .; cdr3_aa: CASSIKEEVYGYTF; cdr3_nt: TGTGCCAGCAGCATAAAGGAGGAGGTCTATGGCTACACCTTC
v_call: TRBV6-1; j_call: TRBJ2-7; d_call: TRBD1; clone_size: .; cdr3_aa: CASSKEGQGLYEQYF; cdr3_nt: TGTGCCAGCAGTAAAGAGGGACAGGGGCTCTACGAGCAGTACTTC
v_call: TRBV19; j_call: TRBJ2-7; d_call: TRBD2; clone_size: .; cdr3_aa: CASSILAGGLYEQYF; cdr3_nt: TGTGCCAGTAGTATCTTAGCGGGAGGACTCTACGAGCAGTACTTC
v_call: TRBV27; j_call: TRBJ1-5; d_call: TRBD1; clone_size: few; cdr3_aa: CASSMTGVTPQPQHF; cdr3_nt: TGTGCCAGCAGTATGACAGGGGTGACCCCTCAGCCCCAGCATTTT
v_call: TRBV5-4; j_call: TRBJ2-5; d_call: TRBD1; clone_size: .; cdr3_aa: CASSLEGTGTQYF; cdr3_nt: TGTGCCAGCAGCTTGGAGGGGACAGGGACCCAGTACTTC
v_call: TRBV19; j_call: TRBJ1-5; d_call: .; clone_size: .; cdr3_aa: CASSGQLNQPQHF; cdr3_nt: TGTGCCAGTAGTGGACAGCTCAATCAGCCCCAGCATTTT
v_call: TRBV18; j_call: TRBJ2-3; d_call: TRBD1; clone_size: once; cdr3_aa: CASADRSTDTQYF; cdr3_nt: TGTGCCAGCGCGGACAGGTCCACAGATACGCAGTATTTT
v_call: TRBV19; j_call: TRBJ2-3; d_call: .; clone_size: .; cdr3_aa: CASSKTGLFTDTQYF; cdr3_nt: TGTGCCAGTAGTAAAACGGGACTTTTCACAGATACGCAGTATTTT
v_call: TRBV27; j_call: TRBJ2-7; d_call: .; clone_size: .; cdr3_aa: CASSVIPPYRGEQYF; cdr3_nt: TGTGCCAGCAGTGTTATACCCCCCTACCGGGGCGAGCAGTACTTC
v_call: TRBV28; j_call: TRBJ2-7; d_call: .; clone_size: .; cdr3_aa: CASSLLAPTASYEQYF; cdr3_nt: TGTGCCAGCAGTTTGCTCGCTCCTACAGCGTCCTACGAGCAGTACTTC
v_call: TRBV5-5; j_call: TRBJ2-5; d_call: .; clone_size: .; cdr3_aa: CASSHSPGAQETQYF; cdr3_nt: TGTGCCAGCAGCCACTCCCCGGGGGCTCAAGAGACCCAGTACTTC